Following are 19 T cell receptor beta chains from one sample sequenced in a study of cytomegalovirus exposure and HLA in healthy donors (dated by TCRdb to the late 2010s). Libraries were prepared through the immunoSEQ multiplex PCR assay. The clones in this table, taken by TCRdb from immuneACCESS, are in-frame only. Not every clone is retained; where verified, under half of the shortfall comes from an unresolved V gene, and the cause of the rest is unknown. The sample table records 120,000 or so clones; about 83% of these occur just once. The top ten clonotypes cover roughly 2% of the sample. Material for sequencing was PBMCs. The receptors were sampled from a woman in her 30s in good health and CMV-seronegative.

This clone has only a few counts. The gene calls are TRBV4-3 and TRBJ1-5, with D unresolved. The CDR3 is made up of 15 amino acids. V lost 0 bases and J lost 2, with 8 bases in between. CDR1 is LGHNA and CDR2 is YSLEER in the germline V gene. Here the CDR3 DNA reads TGCGCCAGCAGCCAAGACGGGTCGGGCAATCAGCCCCAGCATTTT. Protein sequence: CASSQDGSGNQPQHF.

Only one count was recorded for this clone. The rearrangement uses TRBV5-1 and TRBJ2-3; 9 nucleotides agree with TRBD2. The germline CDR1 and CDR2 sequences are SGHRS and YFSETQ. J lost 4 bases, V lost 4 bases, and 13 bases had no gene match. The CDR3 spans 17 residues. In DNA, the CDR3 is TGCGCCAGCAGCGTGTCGTTAGTAGCTAGCGGGGCAGATACGCAGTATTTT. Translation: CASSVSLVASGADTQYF.

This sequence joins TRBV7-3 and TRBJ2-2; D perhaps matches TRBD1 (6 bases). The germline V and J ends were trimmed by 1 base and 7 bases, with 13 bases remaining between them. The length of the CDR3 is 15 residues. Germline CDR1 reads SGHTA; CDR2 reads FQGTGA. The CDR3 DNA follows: TGTGCCAGCAGCTTAAACAGGGTAGAGGACGGGGAGCTGTTTTTT. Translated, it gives CASSLNRVEDGELFF.

In DNA form, the CDR3 reads TGTGCCTGGAGACTCGACAGCAACTACGAGCAGTACTTC. It yields the protein CAWRLDSNYEQYF. This chain joins TRBV30 and TRBJ2-7; a weak D match, TRBD1 (5 bases). With 3 bases removed from V and 3 bases from J, the gap between germline ends came to 12 bases. The CDR3 runs 13 residues. Germline assignment: CDR1 GTSNPN and CDR2 SVGIG (reference sequence).

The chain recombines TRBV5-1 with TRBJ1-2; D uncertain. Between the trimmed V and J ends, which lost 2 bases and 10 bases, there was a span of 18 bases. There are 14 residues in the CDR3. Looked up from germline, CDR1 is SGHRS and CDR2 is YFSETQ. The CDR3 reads CASSFESGMGYYTF. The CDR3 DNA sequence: TGCGCCAGCAGCTTCGAGTCGGGGATGGGGTACTACACCTTC.

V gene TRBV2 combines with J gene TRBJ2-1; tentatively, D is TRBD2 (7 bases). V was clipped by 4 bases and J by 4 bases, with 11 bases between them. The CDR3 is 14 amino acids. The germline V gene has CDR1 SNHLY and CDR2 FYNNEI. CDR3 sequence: CASSGGGRYNEQFF. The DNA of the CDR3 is TGTGCCAGCAGTGGCGGGGGCCGTTACAATGAGCAGTTCTTC.

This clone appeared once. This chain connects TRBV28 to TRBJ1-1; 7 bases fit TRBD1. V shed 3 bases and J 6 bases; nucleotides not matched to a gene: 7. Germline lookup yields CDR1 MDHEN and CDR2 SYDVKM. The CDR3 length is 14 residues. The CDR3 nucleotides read TGTGCCAGCAGTTTCTCAGGGGGTACCCCTGAAGCTTTCTTT. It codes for CASSFSGGTPEAFF.

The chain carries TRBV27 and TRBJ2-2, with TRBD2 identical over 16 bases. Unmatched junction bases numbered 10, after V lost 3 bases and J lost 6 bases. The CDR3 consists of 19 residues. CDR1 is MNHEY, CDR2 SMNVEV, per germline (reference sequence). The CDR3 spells CASSFTAGLAGGPSGELFF. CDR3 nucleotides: TGTGCCAGCAGTTTCACCGCGGGACTAGCGGGGGGGCCTTCCGGGGAGCTGTTTTTT.

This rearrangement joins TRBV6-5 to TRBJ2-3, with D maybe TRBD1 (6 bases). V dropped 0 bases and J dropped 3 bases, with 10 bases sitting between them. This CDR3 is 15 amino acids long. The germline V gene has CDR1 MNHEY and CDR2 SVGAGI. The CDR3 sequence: CASSYSGQRTDTQYF. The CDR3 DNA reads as TGTGCCAGCAGTTACTCCGGACAGCGGACAGATACGCAGTATTTT.

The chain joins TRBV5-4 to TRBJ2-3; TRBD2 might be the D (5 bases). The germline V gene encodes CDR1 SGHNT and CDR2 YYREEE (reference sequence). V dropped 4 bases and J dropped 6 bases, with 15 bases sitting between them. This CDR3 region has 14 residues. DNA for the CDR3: TGTGCCAGCAGCCCGGGGTCCCCTAGGGATACGCAGTATTTT. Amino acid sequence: CASSPGSPRDTQYF.

DNA of the CDR3: TGTGCCAGCAGCTTAGCCGGCAGGGCCAATGAGCAGTTCTTC. This translates into CASSLAGRANEQFF. The chain employs TRBV7-6 and TRBJ2-1; tentatively, D is TRBD1 (5 bases). Trimming removed 0 bases at V and 6 bases at J, with 9 bases between. The CDR3 loop spans 14 amino acids. Germline values: CDR1 SGHVS, CDR2 FNYEAQ.

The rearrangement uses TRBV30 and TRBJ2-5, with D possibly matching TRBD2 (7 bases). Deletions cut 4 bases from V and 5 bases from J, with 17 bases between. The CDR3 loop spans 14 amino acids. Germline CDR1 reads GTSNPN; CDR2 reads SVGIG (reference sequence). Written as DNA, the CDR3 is TGTGCCTGGAAGGGAGGGGGGGCGCTGGAGACCCAGTACTTC. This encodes CAWKGGGALETQYF.

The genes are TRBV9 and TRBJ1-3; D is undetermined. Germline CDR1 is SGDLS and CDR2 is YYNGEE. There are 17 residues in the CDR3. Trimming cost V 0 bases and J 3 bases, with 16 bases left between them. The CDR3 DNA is TGTGCCAGCAGCGTAGCTATGGAGGCCCGTCTTGGAAACACCATATATTTT. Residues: CASSVAMEARLGNTIYF.

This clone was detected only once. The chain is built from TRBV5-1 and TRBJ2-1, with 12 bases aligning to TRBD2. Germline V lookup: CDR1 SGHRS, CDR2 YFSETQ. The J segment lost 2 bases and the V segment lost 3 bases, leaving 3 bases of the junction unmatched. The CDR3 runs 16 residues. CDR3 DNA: TGCGCCAGCAGCTCTGCTAGCGGGGGGGCCTACAATGAGCAGTTCTTC. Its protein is CASSSASGGAYNEQFF.

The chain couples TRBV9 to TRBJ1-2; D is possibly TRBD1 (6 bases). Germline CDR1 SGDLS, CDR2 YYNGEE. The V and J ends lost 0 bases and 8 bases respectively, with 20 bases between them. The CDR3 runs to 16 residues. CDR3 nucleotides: TGTGCCAGCAGCGTAGTTCCAGGGGCGGAATCGAGCGGCTACACCTTC. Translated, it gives CASSVVPGAESSGYTF.

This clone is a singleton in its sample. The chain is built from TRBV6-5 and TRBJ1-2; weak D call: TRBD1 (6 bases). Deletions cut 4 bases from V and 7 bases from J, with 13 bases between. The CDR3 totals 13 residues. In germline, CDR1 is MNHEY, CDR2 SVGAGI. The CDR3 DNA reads TGTGCCAGCAGTTCTTCAGGGGCTGCTGGCTACACCTTC. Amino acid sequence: CASSSSGAAGYTF.

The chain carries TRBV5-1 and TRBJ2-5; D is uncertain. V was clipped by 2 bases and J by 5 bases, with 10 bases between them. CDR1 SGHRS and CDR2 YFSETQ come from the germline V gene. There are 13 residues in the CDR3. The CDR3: CASSFGSVETQYF. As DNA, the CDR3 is TGCGCCAGCAGCTTTGGCAGCGTGGAGACCCAGTACTTC.

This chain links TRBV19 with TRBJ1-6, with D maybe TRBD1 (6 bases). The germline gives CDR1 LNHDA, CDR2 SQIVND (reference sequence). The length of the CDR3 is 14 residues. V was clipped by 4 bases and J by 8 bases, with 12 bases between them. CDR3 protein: CASSTGQSYSPLHF. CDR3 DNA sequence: TGTGCCAGTAGTACAGGACAGAGCTATTCACCCCTCCACTTT.

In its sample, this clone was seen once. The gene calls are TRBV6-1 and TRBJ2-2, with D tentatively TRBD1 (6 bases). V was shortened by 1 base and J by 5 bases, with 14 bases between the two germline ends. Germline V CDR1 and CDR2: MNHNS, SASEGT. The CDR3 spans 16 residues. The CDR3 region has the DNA TGTGCCAGCAGTGAAGTCGACAGGACCCCGACCGGGGAGCTGTTTTTT. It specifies CASSEVDRTPTGELFF.